This is a list of T cell receptor beta chains from one sample in a study of PD-1 blockade in classical Hodgkin lymphoma. Produced via immunoSEQ multiplex PCR; TCRdb's table is partial and in-frame only. The data hold tens of thousands of clones, with 78% observed a single time. Material: peripheral blood mononuclear cells (PBMCs), obtained at baseline. These receptors originate from a human donor with classical Hodgkin lymphoma. Both conserved end residues are part of each CDR3. The D gene is left open where the match is weak. Clone size is stated in some rows and not others, as once, few, many or a class when expanded.

J gene: TRBJ1-4
D gene: .
clone size: .
V gene: TRBV19
CDR3 DNA: TGTGCCAGTAGAAAGCCGGGACACCTCGAAAAACTGTTTTTT
CDR3 protein: CASRKPGHLEKLFF

J gene: TRBJ2-3
D gene: .
clone size: .
V gene: TRBV5-4
CDR3 DNA: TGTGCCACCTCCCCCGAAGCCCTTAGCACAGATACGCAGTATTTT
CDR3 protein: CATSPEALSTDTQYF

J gene: TRBJ2-7
D gene: .
clone size: .
V gene: TRBV2
CDR3 DNA: TGTGCCAGCAGTGTGGACCAAGGGCGGAGCGAGCAGTACTTC
CDR3 protein: CASSVDQGRSEQYF

J gene: TRBJ1-2
D gene: .
clone size: .
V gene: TRBV29-1
CDR3 DNA: TGCAGCGTTGAATTAGAGACAGGCCTTAACTATGGCTACACCTTC
CDR3 protein: CSVELETGLNYGYTF

J gene: TRBJ1-5
D gene: .
clone size: .
V gene: TRBV10-3
CDR3 DNA: TGTGCCATCAGTGAGTCGGGGGGGCCGGATCAGCCCCAGCATTTT
CDR3 protein: CAISESGGPDQPQHF

J gene: TRBJ1-1
D gene: .
clone size: medium-sized
V gene: TRBV27
CDR3 DNA: TGTGCCAGCCGGACCCCAGACATGAACACTGAAGCTTTCTTT
CDR3 protein: CASRTPDMNTEAFF

J gene: TRBJ1-1
D gene: .
clone size: few
V gene: TRBV25-1
CDR3 DNA: TGTGCCAGCAGTGAAAACAGGGACGGCACTGAAGCTTTCTTT
CDR3 protein: CASSENRDGTEAFF

J gene: TRBJ1-6
D gene: .
clone size: once
V gene: TRBV7-9
CDR3 DNA: TGTGCCAGCAGCTTAGCCCCGGACAACTCGTATAATTCACCCCTCCACTTT
CDR3 protein: CASSLAPDNSYNSPLHF

J gene: TRBJ2-3
D gene: .
clone size: once
V gene: TRBV6-5
CDR3 DNA: TGTGCCAGCAGTTACTCGTCAGGGTATGACACGCAGTATTTT
CDR3 protein: CASSYSSGYDTQYF

J gene: TRBJ2-3
D gene: .
clone size: .
V gene: TRBV11-3
CDR3 DNA: TGTGCCAGCAGCCTGGGGGAGGATACGCAGTATTTT
CDR3 protein: CASSLGEDTQYF

J gene: TRBJ2-1
D gene: .
clone size: .
V gene: TRBV7-2
CDR3 DNA: TGTGCCAGCAGCTTAGGGGGGAGAGTTCGCAATGAGCAGTTCTTC
CDR3 protein: CASSLGGRVRNEQFF

J gene: TRBJ2-6
D gene: TRBD1
clone size: .
V gene: TRBV4-3
CDR3 DNA: TGCGCCAGCAGTATATCAGGGGGCCCGCTGAACGGGGCCAACGTCCTGACTTTC
CDR3 protein: CASSISGGPLNGANVLTF

J gene: TRBJ2-5
D gene: .
clone size: .
V gene: TRBV15
CDR3 DNA: TGTGCCACCAGCAACCCCGGGGGAGGCAGGGAGACCCAGTACTTC
CDR3 protein: CATSNPGGGRETQYF

J gene: TRBJ1-5
D gene: TRBD1
clone size: .
V gene: TRBV19
CDR3 DNA: TGTGCCAGTAGTTCCCGGACAGGGACGCATTTT
CDR3 protein: CASSSRTGTHF

J gene: TRBJ2-7
D gene: .
clone size: .
V gene: TRBV6-1
CDR3 DNA: TGTGCCAGCAGCGCCGACGTACCCTACGAGCAGTACTTC
CDR3 protein: CASSADVPYEQYF

J gene: TRBJ1-2
D gene: .
clone size: .
V gene: TRBV4-1
CDR3 DNA: TGCGCCAGCAGCCAAGATTCTTGGTGGGGCTACACCTTC
CDR3 protein: CASSQDSWWGYTF

J gene: TRBJ1-3
D gene: .
clone size: .
V gene: TRBV6-6
CDR3 DNA: TGTGCCAGCACCTTGAGTAGGGTAGCTGGAAACACCATATATTTT
CDR3 protein: CASTLSRVAGNTIYF

J gene: TRBJ2-7
D gene: .
clone size: .
V gene: TRBV18
CDR3 DNA: TGTGCCAGCTCACCGGGACTGGCCGAAACCTACGAGCAGTACTTC
CDR3 protein: CASSPGLAETYEQYF

J gene: TRBJ2-4
D gene: .
clone size: .
V gene: TRBV5-5
CDR3 DNA: TGTGCCAGCACCGATTTAAGCACGGCCAAAAACATTCAGTACTTC
CDR3 protein: CASTDLSTAKNIQYF

J gene: TRBJ2-3
D gene: TRBD2
clone size: .
V gene: TRBV5-4
CDR3 DNA: TGTGCCACCATGGGACTAGCGGGGGCGAATACGCAGTATTTT
CDR3 protein: CATMGLAGANTQYF

J gene: TRBJ1-5
D gene: TRBD1
clone size: .
V gene: TRBV5-1
CDR3 DNA: TGCGCCAGCAGCTTTTTTCCCCTCGGGACAGATGATCAGCCCCAGCATTTT
CDR3 protein: CASSFFPLGTDDQPQHF

J gene: TRBJ2-3
D gene: .
clone size: .
V gene: TRBV5-6
CDR3 DNA: TGTGCCAGCAGCTTGGAGATGGGGCAAGGTACGCAGTATTTT
CDR3 protein: CASSLEMGQGTQYF

J gene: TRBJ2-3
D gene: .
clone size: once
V gene: TRBV7-3
CDR3 DNA: TGTGCCAGCAGCTTGGATGGCTCCGGGGATACGCAGTATTTT
CDR3 protein: CASSLDGSGDTQYF

J gene: TRBJ2-5
D gene: .
clone size: .
V gene: TRBV6-1
CDR3 DNA: TGTGCCAGCAGTGAGCAGGATAAAGAGACCCAGTACTTC
CDR3 protein: CASSEQDKETQYF

J gene: TRBJ2-2
D gene: TRBD2
clone size: .
V gene: TRBV30
CDR3 DNA: TGTGCCTGGAGCCCGGGGAGCGGGGGGGTACCGGGGGAGCTGTTTTTT
CDR3 protein: CAWSPGSGGVPGELFF

J gene: TRBJ1-2
D gene: TRBD1
clone size: few
V gene: TRBV4-1
CDR3 DNA: TGCGCCAGCAGCCCCCAACCCCTACAGGGGTTCTATGGCTACACCTTC
CDR3 protein: CASSPQPLQGFYGYTF

J gene: TRBJ1-2
D gene: .
clone size: many
V gene: TRBV7-2
CDR3 DNA: TGTGCCAGCAGCCCTGATAACTATGGCTACACCTTC
CDR3 protein: CASSPDNYGYTF

J gene: TRBJ2-4
D gene: .
clone size: .
V gene: TRBV30
CDR3 DNA: TGTGCCTGGAGTGTTGATGGGGACATTCAGTACTTC
CDR3 protein: CAWSVDGDIQYF

J gene: TRBJ1-4
D gene: .
clone size: few
V gene: TRBV7-2
CDR3 DNA: TGTGCCAGCAGTTATACCTCGGGGACTAATGAAAAACTGTTTTTT
CDR3 protein: CASSYTSGTNEKLFF

J gene: TRBJ2-1
D gene: .
clone size: .
V gene: TRBV7-2
CDR3 DNA: TGTGCCAGCAGGCCAAATAATGAGCAGTTCTTC
CDR3 protein: CASRPNNEQFF

J gene: TRBJ2-3
D gene: .
clone size: .
V gene: TRBV6-5
CDR3 DNA: TGTGCCAGCAGTAACCCCGGGGGTAGCACAGATACGCAGTATTTT
CDR3 protein: CASSNPGGSTDTQYF

J gene: TRBJ1-4
D gene: .
clone size: .
V gene: TRBV5-1
CDR3 DNA: TGCGCCAGCAGCCGGGAGCCAACTAATGAAAAACTGTTTTTT
CDR3 protein: CASSREPTNEKLFF

J gene: TRBJ2-3
D gene: .
clone size: .
V gene: TRBV7-2
CDR3 DNA: TGTGCCAGCAGCTTAGATCACCGCACAGATACGCAGTATTTT
CDR3 protein: CASSLDHRTDTQYF

J gene: TRBJ1-2
D gene: TRBD1
clone size: .
V gene: TRBV18
CDR3 DNA: TGTGCCAGCTCACCGACGGACAGGGACTCGAGCTACACCTTC
CDR3 protein: CASSPTDRDSSYTF

J gene: TRBJ1-4
D gene: TRBD1
clone size: .
V gene: TRBV2
CDR3 DNA: TGTGCCAGCAGTAGGGGGCATGAAAAACTGTTTTTT
CDR3 protein: CASSRGHEKLFF

J gene: TRBJ2-7
D gene: TRBD1
clone size: .
V gene: TRBV6-5
CDR3 DNA: TGTGCCAGCAGTCCTAGACAGGGGGCTTGGGAGCAGTACTTC
CDR3 protein: CASSPRQGAWEQYF

J gene: TRBJ2-7
D gene: .
clone size: once
V gene: TRBV6-1
CDR3 DNA: TGTGCCAGCACCCTCGACTACGAGCAGTACTTC
CDR3 protein: CASTLDYEQYF

J gene: TRBJ2-1
D gene: TRBD1
clone size: once
V gene: TRBV14
CDR3 DNA: TGTGCCAGCAGCCAAGGGTTCGGACAGGGGGTCGGCGAGCAGTTCTTC
CDR3 protein: CASSQGFGQGVGEQFF

J gene: TRBJ1-1
D gene: .
clone size: .
V gene: TRBV11-1
CDR3 DNA: TGTGCCAGCAGCTTAAGGAGGACTGAAGCTTTCTTT
CDR3 protein: CASSLRRTEAFF

J gene: TRBJ2-4
D gene: .
clone size: .
V gene: TRBV7-2
CDR3 DNA: TGTGCCAGCAGCAAGGGGCAAAACCTAGCCAAAAACATTCAGTACTTC
CDR3 protein: CASSKGQNLAKNIQYF

J gene: TRBJ2-3
D gene: TRBD2
clone size: medium-sized
V gene: TRBV4-3
CDR3 DNA: TGCGCCAGCAGCCAAGATGGGAGACTAGCTGGGGCAGATACGCAGTATTTT
CDR3 protein: CASSQDGRLAGADTQYF

J gene: TRBJ2-1
D gene: .
clone size: .
V gene: TRBV9
CDR3 DNA: TGTGCCAGCAGCGTACCCAAAGGGGAAGGAACAAGCTCCTACAATGAGCAGTTCTTC
CDR3 protein: CASSVPKGEGTSSYNEQFF

J gene: TRBJ2-7
D gene: .
clone size: once
V gene: TRBV4-2
CDR3 DNA: TGTGCCAGCAGCCAAGATGGCAGGGCCTACGAGCAGTACTTC
CDR3 protein: CASSQDGRAYEQYF

J gene: TRBJ1-2
D gene: TRBD1
clone size: few
V gene: TRBV19
CDR3 DNA: TGTGCCAGTGCGGACAGGACCCTCTTACTTGGCTACACCTTC
CDR3 protein: CASADRTLLLGYTF

J gene: TRBJ2-3
D gene: TRBD2
clone size: .
V gene: TRBV6-1
CDR3 DNA: TGTGCCAGTACGACTAGCGGGGTGACAGATACGCAGTATTTT
CDR3 protein: CASTTSGVTDTQYF

J gene: TRBJ2-5
D gene: .
clone size: few
V gene: TRBV6-6
CDR3 DNA: TGTGCCAGCAGTCCCACAGTGGAGGAGACCCAGTACTTC
CDR3 protein: CASSPTVEETQYF

J gene: TRBJ1-2
D gene: .
clone size: .
V gene: TRBV5-5
CDR3 DNA: TGTGCCAGCAGCTTCGGAGGGCTTAGTCCATATGGCTACACCTTC
CDR3 protein: CASSFGGLSPYGYTF

J gene: TRBJ1-1
D gene: .
clone size: .
V gene: TRBV18
CDR3 DNA: TGTGCCAGCTCACCACCAAGCGCTTCCACTGAAGCTTTCTTT
CDR3 protein: CASSPPSASTEAFF

J gene: TRBJ2-5
D gene: TRBD2
clone size: .
V gene: TRBV7-2
CDR3 DNA: TGTGCCAGCAGTCTCGCAGCGGGGGCTTCCTATGGGACGCCGTACTTC
CDR3 protein: CASSLAAGASYGTPYF

J gene: TRBJ1-5
D gene: .
clone size: few
V gene: TRBV4-2
CDR3 DNA: TGTGCCAGCAGCCAAAGGGGAGCGGGGGGGATCAATCAGCCCCAGCATTTT
CDR3 protein: CASSQRGAGGINQPQHF

J gene: TRBJ2-2
D gene: .
clone size: few
V gene: TRBV1
CDR3 DNA: TGCACCAGCCCCTCCGAGGCTAGCGGCACCGGGGAGCTGTTTTTT
CDR3 protein: CTSPSEASGTGELFF

J gene: TRBJ2-2
D gene: .
clone size: .
V gene: TRBV7-9
CDR3 DNA: TGTGCCAGCAGGTTGAGGTTGCCGAACACCGGGGAGCTGTTTTTT
CDR3 protein: CASRLRLPNTGELFF

J gene: TRBJ2-5
D gene: .
clone size: .
V gene: TRBV7-9
CDR3 DNA: TGTGCCAGCAGGGCGGATCAAGAGACCCAGTACTTC
CDR3 protein: CASRADQETQYF

J gene: TRBJ2-7
D gene: TRBD1
clone size: .
V gene: TRBV7-6
CDR3 DNA: TGTGCCAGCAGGTTAGAGCCGGGACAGGACTCCTACGAGCAGTACTTC
CDR3 protein: CASRLEPGQDSYEQYF

J gene: TRBJ2-5
D gene: TRBD1
clone size: .
V gene: TRBV6-7
CDR3 DNA: TGTGCCAGCAGTTACTTGACAGGGTCTGGGGAGACCCAGTACTTC
CDR3 protein: CASSYLTGSGETQYF

J gene: TRBJ2-1
D gene: TRBD2
clone size: .
V gene: TRBV18
CDR3 DNA: TGTGCCAGCTCACCACCCGGGACTAGCGTAAGCTCCTACAATGAGCAGTTCTTC
CDR3 protein: CASSPPGTSVSSYNEQFF

J gene: TRBJ2-1
D gene: .
clone size: .
V gene: TRBV7-2
CDR3 DNA: TGTGCCAGCAGCGTTGGTTATGGACTAAATGAGCAGTTCTTC
CDR3 protein: CASSVGYGLNEQFF